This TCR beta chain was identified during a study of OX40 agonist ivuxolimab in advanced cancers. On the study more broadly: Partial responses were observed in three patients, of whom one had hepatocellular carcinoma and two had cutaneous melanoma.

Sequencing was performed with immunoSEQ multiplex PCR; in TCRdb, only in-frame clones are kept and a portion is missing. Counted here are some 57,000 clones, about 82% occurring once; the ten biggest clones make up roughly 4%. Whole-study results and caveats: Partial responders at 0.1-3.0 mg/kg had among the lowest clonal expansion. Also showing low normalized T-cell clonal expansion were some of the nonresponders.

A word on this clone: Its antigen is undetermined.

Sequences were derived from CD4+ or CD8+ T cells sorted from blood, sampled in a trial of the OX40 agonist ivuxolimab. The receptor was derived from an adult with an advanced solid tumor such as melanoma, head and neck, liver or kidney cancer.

The CDR3 DNA sequence: TGTGCCAGCAGCCCCGGGCGAGAAGATACGCAGTATTTT. Translated: CASSPGREDTQYF. This rearrangement joins TRBV7-8 to TRBJ2-3, with D hard to call. V lost 5 bases and J 5 bases, leaving 11 bases between the germline ends. Germline V gene lookup returns CDR1 SGHVS and CDR2 FQNEAQ. The CDR3 totals 13 residues.